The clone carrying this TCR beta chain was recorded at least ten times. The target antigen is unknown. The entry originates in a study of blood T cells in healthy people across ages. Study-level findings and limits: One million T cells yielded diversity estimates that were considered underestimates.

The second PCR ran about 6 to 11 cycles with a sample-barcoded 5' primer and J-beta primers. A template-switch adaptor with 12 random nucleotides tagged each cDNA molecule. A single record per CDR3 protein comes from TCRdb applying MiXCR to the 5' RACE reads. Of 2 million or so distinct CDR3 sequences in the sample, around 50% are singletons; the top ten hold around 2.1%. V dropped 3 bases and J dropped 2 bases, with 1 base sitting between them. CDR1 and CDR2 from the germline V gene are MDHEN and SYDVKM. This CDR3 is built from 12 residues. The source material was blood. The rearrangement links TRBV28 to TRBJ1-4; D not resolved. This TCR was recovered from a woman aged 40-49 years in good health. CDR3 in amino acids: CASSFTNEKLFF. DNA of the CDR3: TGTGCCAGCAGTTTCACTAATGAAAAACTGTTTTTT.